The 27 T cell receptor gamma chains below all came from one sample that was sequenced in a study of gamma delta lymphoproliferative disorders and STAT genes. TCRdb reanalysed the multiplex PCR reads via CATT. The sample consists of 2,500 to 3,000 gamma-chain clones, just under 8.5% of them appearing once. PBMCs from patients and controls supplied the genomic DNA for sequencing. The sample was blood. The receptors come from a human donor in good health.

By sample fraction, this clone is medium-sized. The chain uses TRGV4 and TRGJ1 or TRGJ2. The J gene, absent from TCRdb, was called here by matching the DNA to germline. Germline V lookup: CDR1 EGSTGY, CDR2 YDSYTSSV. This CDR3 has 11 amino acids. The J segment lost 8 bases and the V segment lost 8 bases, leaving 9 bases of the junction unmatched. The CDR3 DNA reads TGTGCCACCTCTCCTATGGATAAGAAACTCTTT. Its translation: CATSPMDKKLF.

This clone came up a few times. Given a much more abundant clone one base away, this may be a read error. Distinct nucleotide sequences in the sample also encode this CDR3. The rearrangement links TRGV8 to TRGJP2. The J gene was missing in TCRdb and was found by matching the end of the DNA to germline. This CDR3 contains 15 residues. Germline V gene lookup returns CDR1 VENAVY and CDR2 YDSYNSRV. The CDR3 region is CATWDTHSSDWIKTF. The DNA of the CDR3 is TGTGCTACCTGGGACACCCATAGTAGTGATTGGATCAAGACGTTT.

This clone ranks as medium-sized. The V call is TRGV8, the J call TRGJP1. TCRdb leaves out the J gene; it was filled in here by matching the DNA to germline. After removal of 3 bases from V and 4 bases from J, the junction contained 5 bases not matched to a gene. The CDR3 extends over 14 amino acids. Germline assignment: CDR1 VENAVY and CDR2 YDSYNSRV. Written as DNA, the CDR3 is TGTGCCACCTGGGATTATCTCACTGGTTGGTTCAAGATATTT. Translated, it gives CATWDYLTGWFKIF.

The chain has TRGV2 and TRGJ1 or TRGJ2. Since TCRdb gives no J gene, matching the DNA to germline was used here to assign it. The CDR3 contains 14 residues. V trimming: 1 base; J trimming: 7 bases; junction bases outside the gene matches: 10. Germline lookup yields CDR1 EGSNGY and CDR2 YDSYNSKV. The DNA of the CDR3 is TGTGCCACCTGGGACGGCCAAACTAGGTATAAGAAACTCTTT. This translates into CATWDGQTRYKKLF.

This clone is classed as medium-sized. The chain recombines TRGV3 with TRGJ1 or TRGJ2. TCRdb offers no J gene call, so here the DNA was matched to germline to obtain one. CDR3 length: 13 residues. Germline loops: CDR1 VTNTFY, CDR2 YDVSTARD (reference sequence). V lost 0 bases, J lost 6 bases, and 5 bases stayed unmatched. CDR3 bases: TGTGCCACCTGGGACAGGCGAGGTTATAAGAAACTCTTT. Its translation is CATWDRRGYKKLF.

This clone ranks as medium-sized. The chain carries TRGV8 and TRGJ1 or TRGJ2. TCRdb leaves out the J gene; it was filled in here by matching the DNA to germline. There are 12 residues in the CDR3. V lost 0 bases and J lost 5; bases outside the gene matches: 1. Germline values: CDR1 VENAVY, CDR2 YDSYNSRV. CDR3 sequence: CATWDRHYKKLF. As DNA, the CDR3 is TGTGCCACCTGGGATAGGCATTATAAGAAACTCTTT.

This clone is labeled medium-sized. J is TRGJ1 or TRGJ2 and V is TRGV10. TCRdb records no J gene; here it was assigned by comparing the DNA to germline. TRGV10 is designated an ORF whose function remains uncertain. V dropped 8 bases and J dropped 9; count of bases not matched to a gene: 5. The CDR3 is 10 amino acids. As DNA, the CDR3 is TGTGCTGCGTGGGAAGTTAAGAAACTCTTT. It codes for CAAWEVKKLF.

The J gene was not called, though the V gene is TRGV5. The CDR3 is 10 residues long. CDR1 is VINAFY and CDR2 is YDVSNSKD in the germline V gene. The CDR3 sequence: CATWDKQGLF. In nucleotides, the CDR3 is TGTGCCACCTGGGACAAACAGGGACTCTTT.

Relative to its sample, this clone is medium-sized. The CDR3 spells CAAWDYGGDTTGWFKIF. The DNA for the CDR3 is TGTGCTGCGTGGGATTATGGGGGAGATACCACTGGTTGGTTCAAGATATTT. This chain connects TRGV10 to TRGJP1. The J gene, missing from TCRdb, was assigned here through DNA to germline matching. TRGV10 is identified as an open reading frame with a role that is uncertain. There are 17 residues in the CDR3. V dropped 8 bases and J dropped 0; count of bases not matched to a gene: 13.

This clone was seen at least ten times. The chain has TRGV9 and TRGJP. Here the J gene came from matching the DNA to germline, since TCRdb omits it. The germline gives CDR1 GITISATS, CDR2 ISYDGTV (reference sequence). J gave up 6 bases and V 4 bases, and 3 bases lay outside the gene matches. The CDR3 runs 15 residues. Written as DNA, the CDR3 is TGTGCCTTGTGGGACAGAGAGTTGGGCAAAAAAATCAAGGTATTT. Protein sequence: CALWDRELGKKIKVF.

The sample holds many counts of this clone. The chain employs TRGV9 and TRGJ1 or TRGJ2. TCRdb supplies no J gene; here it was assigned by aligning the nucleotide sequence to germline. Germline values: CDR1 GITISATS, CDR2 ISYDGTV (reference sequence). Trimming at V came to 3 bases and at J to 10 bases, leaving 6 bases not matched to a gene. The CDR3 runs 11 residues. In DNA, the CDR3 is TGTGCCTTGTGGGAGACGACAAAGAAACTCTTT. Translated, it gives CALWETTKKLF.

In its sample, this clone ranks as medium-sized. The sample contains more than one DNA sequence encoding this CDR3. The chain recombines TRGV4 with TRGJ1 or TRGJ2. TCRdb carries no J gene annotation; the J gene was assigned here by matching the DNA with germline. Trimming removed 1 base from V and 2 bases from J; junction bases left unmatched: 2. This CDR3 has 13 amino acids. CDR1 and CDR2 from the germline V gene are EGSTGY and YDSYTSSV. CDR3 residues: CATWDGDYYKKLF. The CDR3 region has the DNA TGTGCCACCTGGGATGGAGATTATTATAAGAAACTCTTT.

In its sample, this clone ranks as medium-sized. The chain links TRGV2 to TRGJ1 or TRGJ2. The J gene, left out of TCRdb, was set here by checking the DNA against germline. The V gene's germline CDR1 is EGSNGY and CDR2 YDSYNSKV. The V segment lost 0 bases and the J segment 2 bases; nucleotides outside the gene matches: 1. CDR3 length: 13 residues. The CDR3 sequence is CATWDGDYYKKLF. The DNA for the CDR3 is TGTGCCACCTGGGACGGGGATTATTATAAGAAACTCTTT.

By sample share, this clone is medium-sized. The V and J genes are TRGV2 and TRGJP2. The J gene, absent from TCRdb, was called here by matching the DNA to germline. The CDR3 runs 17 residues. Germline lookup yields CDR1 EGSNGY and CDR2 YDSYNSKV. The ends lost 0 bases at V and 3 bases at J; junction bases unmatched: 10. Written as DNA, the CDR3 is TGTGCCACCTGGGACGGGCCCTGCCAGGGTAGTGATTGGATCAAGACGTTT. Translated, it gives CATWDGPCQGSDWIKTF.

This clone is classed as medium-sized. The chain carries TRGV9 and TRGJ1 or TRGJ2. Germline matching of the DNA provided the J gene here, since TCRdb leaves it blank. The CDR3 totals 13 residues. V lost 0 bases and J lost 1; bases outside the gene matches: 0. Germline V gene sequence: CDR1 GITISATS, CDR2 ISYDGTV (reference sequence). The CDR3 DNA is TGTGCCTTGTGGGAGGTGAATTATTATAAGAAACTCTTT. Its protein product is CALWEVNYYKKLF.

The gene calls are TRGV9 and TRGJP1. Matching the DNA to germline supplied the J gene, which TCRdb does not give. The J segment lost 0 bases and the V segment lost 11 bases, leaving 6 bases of the junction unmatched. CDR3 length equals 13 residues. Germline assignment: CDR1 GITISATS and CDR2 ISYDGTV (reference sequence). CDR3 protein: CASVNTTGWFKIF. CDR3 nucleotide sequence: TGTGCCTCAGTCAATACCACTGGTTGGTTCAAGATATTT.

This clone is medium-sized (0.01 to 0.1%) by share. The same CDR3 is also encoded by other DNA sequences in this sample. The chain is built from TRGV4 and TRGJ1 or TRGJ2. Here the J gene was assigned by germline matching of the DNA, as TCRdb has none. The trim removed 2 bases at V and 7 bases at J, leaving 5 bases unmatched. Germline CDR1 and CDR2: EGSTGY and YDSYTSSV. This CDR3 spans 12 amino acids. The CDR3 here is CATWDVRYKKLF. The CDR3 nucleotides are TGTGCCACCTGGGATGTGAGGTATAAGAAACTCTTT.

Regarding this clone: The protein TCRdb gives is from a much larger clone and does not agree with this DNA's translation at residue 3, likely a read error; the protein shown here comes from the DNA. The V segment is TRGV2, and no J call was made. The CDR3 length is 11 residues. Germline V gives CDR1 EGSNGY, CDR2 YDSYNSKV. The CDR3 region has the DNA TGTGCCCCCTGGGACGCCAACCTGGGCCTCTTT. This codes for CAPWDANLGLF.

In its sample, this clone is medium-sized (0.01 to 0.1%). J is TRGJ1 or TRGJ2 and V is TRGV8. TCRdb does not report a J gene; here it was assigned by matching the DNA to germline references. Germline V gives CDR1 VENAVY, CDR2 YDSYNSRV. V was clipped by 2 bases and J by 2 bases; unmatched bases: 3. The CDR3 has 13 amino acids. The chain's CDR3 is CATWDIDYYKKLF. Here the CDR3 DNA reads TGTGCCACCTGGGATATCGATTATTATAAGAAACTCTTT.

This clone is categorized as medium-sized. V gene TRGV4 combines with J gene TRGJP1. Since TCRdb gives no J gene, matching the DNA to germline was used here to assign it. Germline CDR1 and CDR2: EGSTGY and YDSYTSSV. V dropped 1 base and J dropped 6; count of bases not matched to a gene: 5. CDR3 length equals 14 residues. This CDR3 reads CATWDGWAGWFKIF. In DNA form, the CDR3 reads TGTGCCACCTGGGATGGTTGGGCTGGTTGGTTCAAGATATTT.

This clone counts as medium-sized (0.01 to 0.1%). J is TRGJ1 or TRGJ2 and V is TRGV2. TCRdb carries no J gene annotation; the J gene was assigned here by matching the DNA with germline. Looked up from germline, CDR1 is EGSNGY and CDR2 is YDSYNSKV. The CDR3 length is 12 residues. The ends lost 0 bases at V and 8 bases at J; junction bases unmatched: 4. The CDR3 is CATWDGPDKKLF. For the CDR3, the DNA is TGTGCCACCTGGGACGGGCCAGATAAGAAACTCTTT.

This clone ranks as medium-sized. The CDR3 sequence: CAAWDRYKKLF. As DNA, the CDR3 is TGTGCTGCCTGGGACCGGTATAAGAAACTCTTT. The V gene is TRGV10, the J gene TRGJ1 or TRGJ2. In the absence of a J gene in TCRdb, the DNA was matched to germline to assign it here. TRGV10 is flagged as an ORF with uncertain function. V lost 12 bases to trimming and J lost 7 bases; unmatched junction nucleotides: 10. This CDR3 has 11 amino acids.

Within the sample, this clone is medium-sized. The chain carries TRGV8 and TRGJ1 or TRGJ2. TCRdb is silent on the J gene; assignment here came from matching the DNA to germline. Trimming took 5 bases from V and 5 from J; bases not matched to a gene: 6. This CDR3 has 12 amino acids. CDR1 is VENAVY and CDR2 is YDSYNSRV in the germline V gene. CDR3 residues: CATWVRDYKKLF. CDR3 coding DNA: TGTGCCACCTGGGTCAGGGATTATAAGAAACTCTTT.

This clone was recorded a few times. The rearrangement joins TRGV9 to TRGJ1 or TRGJ2. Matching the DNA to germline supplied the J gene, which TCRdb does not give. V was pared by 2 bases and J by 8 bases, with 3 bases of the junction left unmatched. CDR3 length: 11 residues. CDR1 is GITISATS, CDR2 ISYDGTV, per germline (reference sequence). In DNA form, the CDR3 reads TGTGCCTTGTGGGAGGGGGATAAGAAACTCTTT. Translating it yields CALWEGDKKLF.

This clone is judged medium-sized. The chain recombines TRGV3 with TRGJ1 or TRGJ2. No J gene is reported in TCRdb; it was inferred here by comparing the DNA with germline. Germline V gene data show CDR1 as VTNTFY and CDR2 as YDVSTARD (reference sequence). The ends lost 1 base at V and 0 bases at J; junction bases unmatched: 3. The CDR3 covers 14 residues. As DNA, the CDR3 is TGTGCCACCTGGGACAGATCGAATTATTATAAGAAACTCTTT. It codes for CATWDRSNYYKKLF.

This clone was detected a few times. The chain uses TRGV8 and TRGJ1 or TRGJ2. TCRdb offers no J gene call, so here the DNA was matched to germline to obtain one. Germline values: CDR1 VENAVY, CDR2 YDSYNSRV. This CDR3 spans 15 amino acids. V was pared by 2 bases and J by 3 bases, with 10 bases of the junction left unmatched. The DNA of the CDR3 is TGTGCCACCTGGGATAAGGTCCCACCTTATTATAAGAAACTCTTT. Translation gives CATWDKVPPYYKKLF.

This clone was recorded many times. The chain employs TRGV2 and TRGJ1 or TRGJ2. TCRdb gives no J gene; it was assigned here by matching the DNA to germline. The CDR3 spans 10 residues. Germline assignment: CDR1 EGSNGY and CDR2 YDSYNSKV. J was trimmed by 8 bases and V by 9 bases; bases with no gene match: 7. CDR3 DNA sequence: TGTGCCACCAGGCTTAATAAGAAACTCTTT. Translated: CATRLNKKLF.